Sequencing of this T cell receptor (beta chain) was carried out in a study of blood T cells in healthy people across ages. The CDR3 runs 16 residues. Alongside a J-beta primer mix, a sample-barcoded 5' primer served in a second PCR lasting about 7 to 12 cycles. Each CDR3 protein gets one entry after TCRdb re-called the 5' RACE reads with MiXCR. The profile shows fewer than 2,000,000 distinct CDR3 sequences, almost 35% of them singletons. The chain recombines TRBV12-1 with TRBJ2-1; the table's D call, TRBD2, was not checked against the DNA. TRBV12-1 is recorded as a pseudogene. This sequence originates from a woman in her thirties in good health. Sequences were obtained from blood. CDR3 loop: CASSGRDFLTYNEQFF. CDR3 coding DNA: TGTGCCAGCAGCGGCCGGGACTTTCTTACTTACAATGAGCAGTTCTTC.